This T cell receptor (beta chain) was sequenced in a study of regulatory T cells in long-lasting Graves disease. Turning to the study itself: Patients newly diagnosed with Graves' had been on antithyroid drugs for under 3 months.

Regarding time point: newly diagnosed GD, antithyroid drugs for less than 3 months. PBMC RNA served as the TCR library source. Through Arm-PCR of CDR3 regions and iRepertoire HTBI primers, TCR beta libraries were built. MiXCR, run by TCRdb on the multiplex PCR reads, gives a single entry per CDR3 protein. The table includes fewer than 550,000 distinct CDR3 sequences, about 17% detected once. This sample was shared with a second study, whose subject was T cells in Graves' hyperthyroidism and ophthalmopathy.

This TCR derives from a woman younger than 30 with Graves disease. Source: peripheral blood mononuclear cells (PBMCs), taken at new diagnosis, from a patient treated with antithyroid drugs.

The CDR3 is CSAQGQGSYEQYF. In DNA, the CDR3 is TGCAGCGCTCAAGGACAGGGCTCCTACGAGCAGTACTTC. The chain recombines TRBV29-1 with TRBJ2-7; TRBD1 aligns across 8 bases. The CDR3 is 13 residues long. With V trimmed by 7 bases and J by 0 bases, 5 bases remained unmatched. The V gene's germline CDR1 is SQVTM and CDR2 ANQGSEA.